The 14 T cell receptor beta chains below were found in one sample sequenced in a study of blood T cell repertoires in COVID-19. Method: immunoSEQ multiplex PCR; TCRdb's copy keeps in-frame clones and lacks some. The repertoire holds about 160,000 clones, with approximately 88% as singletons. Input material: PBMCs or T cells enriched from blood (not recorded which). The receptors were gathered from a woman aged 45-60 years who had recovered from COVID-19.

This clone was seen only a few times. This sequence joins TRBV9 and TRBJ1-4; possible D gene TRBD1, 5 bases. V was clipped by 4 bases and J by 8 bases, with 12 bases between them. Germline lookup yields CDR1 SGDLS and CDR2 YYNGEE. This CDR3 spans 13 amino acids. The CDR3 DNA is TGTGCCAGCAGCCCGGACATGGGGGAAAAACTGTTTTTT. Its protein product is CASSPDMGEKLFF.

The rearrangement uses TRBV5-1 and TRBJ2-2; 8 bases map to TRBD1. V shed 4 bases and J 7 bases; nucleotides not matched to a gene: 9. This CDR3 has 15 amino acids. Germline V lookup: CDR1 SGHRS, CDR2 YFSETQ. The CDR3 sequence is CASSDDRGWGGELFF. The CDR3 region has the DNA TGCGCCAGCAGCGACGACAGGGGATGGGGCGGGGAGCTGTTTTTT. Drawing the rest from reference TRBV5-1 and TRBJ2-2, the complete variable domain is KAGVTQTPRYLIKTRGQQVTLSCSPISGHRSVSWYQQTPGQGLQFLFEYFSETQRNKGNFPGRFSGRQFSNSRSEMNVSTLELGDSALYLCASSDDRGWGGELFFGEGSRLTVL.

The chain links TRBV10-3 to TRBJ2-6; 8 positions agree with TRBD1. This CDR3 has 15 residues. V trimming: 6 bases; J trimming: 5 bases; junction bases outside the gene matches: 6. In germline, CDR1 is ENHRY, CDR2 SYGVKD. The CDR3 sequence: CAISGQGIRANVLTF. The CDR3 DNA is TGTGCCATCAGCGGACAGGGCATAAGGGCCAACGTCCTGACTTTC.

The V and J genes are TRBV7-9 and TRBJ2-5; TRBD2 is a possible D gene (6 bases). In germline, CDR1 is SEHNR, CDR2 FQNEAQ (reference sequence). The V and J ends lost 4 bases and 6 bases respectively, with 9 bases between them. The length of the CDR3 is 12 residues. The CDR3 sequence is CASSSDYQTQYF. The CDR3, as DNA: TGTGCCAGCAGCTCGGACTATCAGACCCAGTACTTC.

This clone was found a few times. This sequence joins TRBV6-2 or TRBV6-3 and TRBJ2-7, with D perhaps TRBD2 (6 bases). The CDR3 loop spans 14 amino acids. V lost 6 bases and J lost 3, with 15 bases in between. Germline lookup yields CDR1 MNHEY and CDR2 SVGEGT. The CDR3 bases are TGTGCCAGCAGCGCAGCGGGCAGTTACTACGAGCAGTACTTC. This encodes CASSAAGSYYEQYF.

The rearrangement uses TRBV19 and TRBJ1-5; D is undetermined. The ends were cut back, 5 bases at V and 2 bases at J, with 10 bases in the middle. This CDR3 region has 14 residues. Germline lookup yields CDR1 LNHDA and CDR2 SQIVND (reference sequence). The CDR3 DNA reads TGTGCCAGTAGTCCCGGACTTGGCAATCAGCCCCAGCATTTT. Translating gives CASSPGLGNQPQHF. Combining the CDR3 with reference TRBV19 and TRBJ1-5 gives the whole variable domain DGGITQSPKYLFRKEGQNVTLSCEQNLNHDAMYWYRQDPGQGLRLIYYSQIVNDFQKGDIAEGYSVSREKKESFPLTVTSAQKNPTAFYLCASSPGLGNQPQHFGDGTRLSIL.

V usage is TRBV11-2 and J usage is TRBJ1-6; D is possibly TRBD1 (5 bases). Germline assignment: CDR1 SGHAT and CDR2 FQNNGV. Trimming took 5 bases from V and 14 from J, leaving 16 bases between them. This CDR3 contains 13 residues. CDR3 sequence: CASSGRSWGALHF. In nucleotides, the CDR3 is TGTGCCAGCAGCGGACGGTCCTGGGGGGCCCTCCACTTT.

The chain links TRBV10-3 to TRBJ1-2; weak D call: TRBD1 (6 bases). The germline V gene has CDR1 ENHRY and CDR2 SYGVKD. This CDR3 is built from 16 residues. The V end was cut by 3 bases, the J end by 4 bases, with 18 bases between. The CDR3 nucleotides are TGTGCCATCAGTGATTGGGACAAGGAGTCAACCTATGGCTACACCTTC. Protein sequence: CAISDWDKESTYGYTF.

The rearrangement uses TRBV7-8 and TRBJ1-1; 12 bases are a match to TRBD1. Losses at the gene ends were 2 bases for V and 5 bases for J; bases not matched to a gene: 6. The CDR3 runs 16 residues. The germline CDR1 and CDR2 sequences are SGHVS and FQNEAQ. The CDR3 coding sequence is TGTGCCAGCAGCTTACGGGACAGGGGGCCGGGGACTGAAGCTTTCTTT. It codes for CASSLRDRGPGTEAFF.

The chain employs TRBV7-8 and TRBJ1-2; tentative D call: TRBD1 (5 bases). CDR1 and CDR2 from the germline V gene are SGHVS and FQNEAQ. The length of the CDR3 is 15 residues. Trimming removed 2 bases at V and 4 bases at J, with 14 bases between. This chain's CDR3 is CASSLTEGTSYGYTF. For the CDR3, the DNA is TGTGCCAGCAGCTTAACTGAAGGGACTAGCTATGGCTACACCTTC.

The chain joins TRBV11-3 to TRBJ2-5; TRBD1 aligns across 9 bases. The CDR3 is 15 residues long. With V trimmed by 5 bases and J by 5 bases, 9 bases remained unmatched. The V gene's germline CDR1 is SGHNT and CDR2 YENEEA. Written as DNA, the CDR3 is TGTGCCAGCAGCCCCGGACAGGGGATATGGGAGACCCAGTACTTC. Translating gives CASSPGQGIWETQYF.

In its sample, this clone was seen a few times. CDR3 sequence (DNA): TGTGCCAGCAGGACGGACAGGGAGGGTGAAAAACTGTTTTTT. Amino acid sequence: CASRTDREGEKLFF. V is TRBV6-5 and J is TRBJ1-4; 8 bases are a match to TRBD1. CDR3 size: 14 residues. V was clipped by 6 bases and J by 7 bases; unmatched bases: 7. CDR1 is MNHEY and CDR2 is SVGAGI in the germline V gene.

This clone occurred once. This CDR3 is CASSQDSTGELFF. CDR3 sequence (DNA): TGTGCCAGCAGCCAAGACAGCACCGGGGAGCTGTTTTTT. The chain uses TRBV3-1 (or the pseudogene TRBV3-2) and TRBJ2-2, with D uncertain. Germline values: CDR1 LGHDT, CDR2 YNNKEL (reference sequence). V lost 0 bases and J 4 bases, leaving 3 bases between the germline ends. There are 13 residues in the CDR3.

This chain links TRBV2 with TRBJ1-4, with D tentatively TRBD1 (6 bases). The CDR3 length is 12 residues. Trimming removed 7 bases from V and 8 bases from J, with 11 bases in between. Germline CDR1 reads SNHLY; CDR2 reads FYNNEI. The CDR3 DNA is TGTGCCAGCAAGGGGGTTCAGGAAAAACTGTTTTTT. Protein product: CASKGVQEKLFF.